Below are 12 T cell receptor beta chains sequenced from a single sample in a study of cytomegalovirus exposure and HLA in healthy donors. The PCR used 60 Vbeta and 13 Jbeta primers. Measured with immunoSEQ multiplex PCR; TCRdb has only the in-frame clones, and not every one. The data show more than 150,000 clones, around 83% seen once. The sequenced sample consisted of PBMCs. These receptors all stem from a girl aged 2-10 years in good health and CMV-seropositive.

This rearrangement joins TRBV7-9 to TRBJ2-7; the D gene is possibly TRBD2 (5 bases). The CDR3 length is 14 residues. V lost 0 bases to trimming and J lost 7 bases, with 13 bases between them. Per germline, CDR1 SEHNR and CDR2 FQNEAQ (reference sequence). The DNA of the CDR3 is TGTGCCAGCAGCTTAGCGAGAGGTCCGGGGGAGCAGTACTTC. Amino acids: CASSLARGPGEQYF.

The chain combines TRBV5-5 with TRBJ2-5; 9 nucleotides agree with TRBD2. The CDR3 has 18 amino acids. The J segment lost 2 bases and the V segment lost 0 bases, leaving 11 bases of the junction unmatched. CDR1 is SGHKS and CDR2 is YYEKEE in the germline V gene (reference sequence). CDR3 DNA sequence: TGTGCCAGCAGCTTGGAGAGGGCGGGAGGGGGAAATCAAGAGACCCAGTACTTC. Translated, it gives CASSLERAGGGNQETQYF.

This rearrangement joins TRBV27 to TRBJ2-1; D remains unclear. The CDR3 runs 11 residues. V dropped 5 bases and J dropped 9 bases, with 8 bases sitting between them. Looked up from germline, CDR1 is MNHEY and CDR2 is SMNVEV (reference sequence). CDR3 loop: CASSLLGEQFF. CDR3 DNA sequence: TGTGCCAGCAGTCTCCTCGGTGAGCAGTTCTTC.

This clone was detected only a few times. The V gene is TRBV28, the J gene TRBJ1-2; D unclear. The CDR3 is 13 residues long. V shed 7 bases and J shed 3 bases, with 12 bases lying between them. The V gene's germline CDR1 is MDHEN and CDR2 SYDVKM. DNA for the CDR3: TGTGCCAGCACCCTTTACGTAGACTATGGCTACACCTTC. It is translated as CASTLYVDYGYTF.

J is TRBJ2-1 and V is TRBV28; D possibly corresponds to TRBD2 (5 bases). The germline V gene has CDR1 MDHEN and CDR2 SYDVKM. V dropped 6 bases and J dropped 0 bases, with 9 bases sitting between them. The CDR3 is 14 residues long. Here the CDR3 DNA reads TGTGCCAGCAGCCCAGCGGTCTCCTACAATGAGCAGTTCTTC. It specifies CASSPAVSYNEQFF.

The CDR3 DNA is TGTGCCAGCGGCAGGGGACTAGCGGTACAAGAGACCCAGTACTTC. Protein sequence: CASGRGLAVQETQYF. V and J are TRBV9 and TRBJ2-5, with 11 bases lining up with TRBD2. Losses at the gene ends were 7 bases for V and 2 bases for J; bases not matched to a gene: 7. Germline assignment: CDR1 SGDLS and CDR2 YYNGEE. The CDR3 is 15 amino acids.

This sequence joins TRBV27 and TRBJ2-7; D is unclear. The CDR3 contains 14 residues. V was shortened by 6 bases and J by 2 bases, with 14 bases between the two germline ends. Germline V gene data show CDR1 as MNHEY and CDR2 as SMNVEV (reference sequence). DNA for the CDR3: TGTGCCAGCAGACCCTCTCACAGTACCTACGAGCAGTACTTC. Its translation is CASRPSHSTYEQYF.

The CDR3 is CASALGPSYEQYF. Written as DNA, the CDR3 is TGTGCCAGCGCGCTGGGCCCTTCCTACGAGCAGTACTTC. The rearrangement joins TRBV11-1 to TRBJ2-7, with D unclear. The CDR3 has 13 residues. The germline V and J ends were trimmed by 8 bases and 1 base, with 12 bases remaining between them. Germline lookup yields CDR1 SGHAT and CDR2 FQDESV (reference sequence).

V usage is TRBV11-3 and J usage is TRBJ2-3; 14 bases align to TRBD2. This CDR3 has 17 residues. Germline assignment: CDR1 SGHNT and CDR2 YENEEA. J was trimmed by 0 bases and V by 3 bases; bases with no gene match: 2. CDR3 region: CASSFGTSGGSTDTQYF. DNA of the CDR3: TGTGCCAGCAGCTTTGGGACTAGCGGGGGTAGCACAGATACGCAGTATTTT.

The chain is built from TRBV10-3 and TRBJ2-5, with 9 positions matching TRBD1. The CDR3 loop spans 19 amino acids. From germline, CDR1 is ENHRY and CDR2 SYGVKD. The V segment lost 3 bases and the J segment 4 bases; nucleotides outside the gene matches: 18. The CDR3 here is CAISDPALSSGQGTETQYF. The DNA for the CDR3 is TGTGCCATCAGTGACCCCGCCCTAAGTTCGGGACAGGGAACAGAGACCCAGTACTTC.

The DNA for the CDR3 is TGCGCCAGCAGCCAGGGCCAGGGAATGAACACTGAAGCTTTCTTT. Translating it yields CASSQGQGMNTEAFF. The V call is TRBV4-1, the J call TRBJ1-1, with D perhaps TRBD1 (5 bases). The CDR3 covers 15 residues. Trimming took 3 bases from V and 0 from J, leaving 11 bases between them. Per the germline V gene, CDR1 is MGHRA and CDR2 is YSYEKL.

The V gene is TRBV6-1, the J gene TRBJ2-5; a weak D match, TRBD2 (6 bases). Germline assignment: CDR1 MNHNS and CDR2 SASEGT. The ends were cut back, 2 bases at V and 0 bases at J, with 10 bases in the middle. This CDR3 is built from 15 residues. In DNA form, the CDR3 reads TGTGCCAGCAGTGAATACGGGGGAGACCAAGAGACCCAGTACTTC. Its protein product is CASSEYGGDQETQYF.